These 12 T cell receptor beta chains were all obtained from the same sample, sequenced in a study of blood T cell repertoires in COVID-19. Only in-frame clones appear in the TCRdb table, and some are missing; sequencing was by immunoSEQ multiplex PCR. This table has nearly 200,000 clones, around four fifths appearing once. The sample consisted of peripheral blood. The receptor source for this set is a human donor with acute or convalescent COVID-19. The donor label of this sample is uncertain.

The chain combines TRBV30 with TRBJ2-7; tentative D call: TRBD1 (7 bases). Trimming removed 5 bases at V and 4 bases at J, with 12 bases between. Germline-derived CDR1 and CDR2 are GTSNPN and SVGIG (reference sequence). This CDR3 region has 12 residues. Written as DNA, the CDR3 is TGTGCCTGGTCGACAGGGAGGTACGAGCAGTACTTC. It specifies CAWSTGRYEQYF.

The J gene is TRBJ2-7, the V gene TRBV7-9; TRBD1 aligns across 8 bases. Germline V lookup: CDR1 SEHNR, CDR2 FQNEAQ (reference sequence). Germline trimming cut 5 bases from V and 6 bases from J; bases unmatched to any gene: 9. The CDR3 length is 14 residues. The CDR3 DNA reads as TGTGCCAGCAGCCATCTGACAGGGGCGGGCGAGCAGTACTTC. Protein product: CASSHLTGAGEQYF.

The chain couples TRBV7-3 to TRBJ1-1, with D possibly TRBD1 on 5 matching bases. The CDR3 loop spans 15 amino acids. The V and J ends lost 1 base and 3 bases respectively, with 12 bases between them. Germline-derived CDR1 and CDR2 are SGHTA and FQGTGA. The CDR3 sequence is CASSLMAQVDTEAFF. The CDR3 nucleotides are TGTGCCAGCAGCTTAATGGCACAGGTCGACACTGAAGCTTTCTTT.

J is TRBJ2-1 and V is TRBV11-2, with a weak D call TRBD1 (6 bases). This CDR3 spans 16 amino acids. Deletions cut 3 bases from V and 3 bases from J, with 15 bases between. Germline CDR1 SGHAT, CDR2 FQNNGV. The CDR3 region has the DNA TGTGCCAGCAGCTTGACGGGACACCAAATCTACAATGAGCAGTTCTTC. It encodes CASSLTGHQIYNEQFF.

This clone was seen a single time. The chain's CDR3 is CASSLTAGGYEQYF. In DNA, the CDR3 is TGTGCCAGCAGCTTAACGGCAGGGGGCTACGAGCAGTACTTC. V gene TRBV11-2 combines with J gene TRBJ2-7, with 7 bases fitting TRBD1. The CDR3 is 14 residues long. Germline V gene sequence: CDR1 SGHAT, CDR2 FQNNGV. The J segment lost 3 bases and the V segment lost 2 bases, leaving 4 bases of the junction unmatched. The entire variable domain, with the rest obtained from reference TRBV11-2 and TRBJ2-7, is as follows: EAGVAQSPRYKIIEKRQSVAFWCNPISGHATLYWYQQILGQGPKLLIQFQNNGVVDDSQLPKDRFSAERLKGVDSTLKIQPAKLEDSAVYLCASSLTAGGYEQYFGPGTRLTVT.

V and J are TRBV4-2 and TRBJ1-5; no clear D gene. The germline V gene encodes CDR1 LGHNA and CDR2 YNFKEQ. The V end lost 1 base, the J end lost 3 bases, and 10 bases lay between the germline ends. The CDR3 consists of 15 residues. CDR3 residues: CASSQGTASNQPQHF. The CDR3 bases are TGTGCCAGCAGCCAAGGAACAGCTTCCAATCAGCCCCAGCATTTT.

CDR3 DNA sequence: TGTGCCAGCAGCCAAGAGAGGCTAGCGGGTGGCCAAGAGACCCAGTACTTC. This sequence encodes CASSQERLAGGQETQYF. The gene calls are TRBV4-2 and TRBJ2-5, with 8 nucleotides matching TRBD2. The V gene end was trimmed by 0 bases and the J gene end by 1 base; junction bases not matched to a gene: 7. The CDR3 extends over 17 amino acids. Germline V lookup: CDR1 LGHNA, CDR2 YNFKEQ.

The CDR3 protein is CSATDNYGYTF. DNA for the CDR3: TGCAGCGCAACAGATAACTATGGCTACACCTTC. The chain has TRBV29-1 and TRBJ1-2, with unresolved D. V gave up 7 bases and J gave up 1 base, with 7 bases separating them. There are 11 residues in the CDR3. From germline, CDR1 is SQVTM and CDR2 ANQGSEA.

This rearrangement joins TRBV27 to TRBJ2-7; 12 bases line up with TRBD2. This CDR3 is built from 15 residues. V gave up 5 bases and J gave up 3 bases; unmatched junction bases: 5. Germline loops: CDR1 MNHEY, CDR2 SMNVEV (reference sequence). Here the CDR3 DNA reads TGTGCCAGCAGTCTTCTAGCGGGAGGGAACTACGAGCAGTACTTC. Translated: CASSLLAGGNYEQYF.

The chain recombines TRBV29-1 with TRBJ2-2; TRBD2 aligns across 7 bases. CDR1 and CDR2 from the germline V gene are SQVTM and ANQGSEA. V trimming: 6 bases; J trimming: 0 bases; junction bases outside the gene matches: 7. The CDR3 runs 15 residues. The DNA of the CDR3 is TGCAGCGTCCGTAGCGGGTCCGCGAACACCGGGGAGCTGTTTTTT. This translates into CSVRSGSANTGELFF.

The chain is built from TRBV6-2 or TRBV6-3 and TRBJ1-5; possibly TRBD1 for D (5 bases). The CDR3 contains 15 residues. The V end lost 2 bases, the J end lost 0 bases, and 8 bases lay between the germline ends. Germline CDR1 reads MNHEY; CDR2 reads SVGEGT. The CDR3 loop is CASSYGGTSNQPQHF. CDR3 DNA: TGTGCCAGCAGTTACGGGGGGACTAGCAATCAGCCCCAGCATTTT.

The chain recombines TRBV28 with TRBJ2-3, with D possibly matching TRBD2 (6 bases). Germline loops: CDR1 MDHEN, CDR2 SYDVKM. Trimming cost V 3 bases and J 8 bases, with 6 bases left between them. The CDR3 runs 11 residues. The CDR3 sequence: CASSLGGTQYF. CDR3 coding DNA: TGTGCCAGCAGTTTGGGGGGTACGCAGTATTTT.